This entry lists 26 T cell receptor beta chains sequenced from one sample in a study of shared clonotypes between healthy human individuals. Clones were read by immunoSEQ multiplex PCR, and TCRdb kept only the in-frame ones, dropping some. The data contain 1.6 million or so clones, 96% of them singletons. The sample taken for sequencing was naive CD4+ T cells sorted from blood. Specified subset: CD45RA+ positively selected. These receptors all stem from a man aged 25-40 years in good health.

About this clone: At the DNA level, this CDR3 is encoded by other sequences in the same sample as well. The gene calls are TRBV5-1 and TRBJ1-1, with 10 bases aligning to TRBD1. The J segment lost 2 bases and the V segment lost 3 bases, leaving 1 base of the junction unmatched. The CDR3 length is 14 residues. Germline V gene lookup returns CDR1 SGHRS and CDR2 YFSETQ. The CDR3 protein is CASSWDRGNTEAFF. Written as DNA, the CDR3 is TGCGCCAGCAGCTGGGACAGGGGAAACACTGAAGCTTTCTTT. Full variable domain (rest looked up from reference TRBV5-1 and TRBJ1-1): KAGVTQTPRYLIKTRGQQVTLSCSPISGHRSVSWYQQTPGQGLQFLFEYFSETQRNKGNFPGRFSGRQFSNSRSEMNVSTLELGDSALYLCASSWDRGNTEAFFGQGTRLTVV.

The V call is TRBV5-8, the J call TRBJ2-6; D remains unclear. V was trimmed by 5 bases and J by 0 bases, leaving 12 bases between them. From germline, CDR1 is SGHTS and CDR2 YDEGEE. CDR3 length: 16 amino acids. The CDR3 protein is CASRTTPHSGANVLTF. Written as DNA, the CDR3 is TGTGCCAGCAGAACTACGCCCCACTCTGGGGCCAACGTCCTGACTTTC.

The V call is TRBV27, the J call TRBJ2-7; tentative D call: TRBD2 (6 bases). Germline loops: CDR1 MNHEY, CDR2 SMNVEV (reference sequence). V was trimmed by 6 bases and J by 1 base, leaving 16 bases between them. The CDR3 totals 15 residues. CDR3 sequence (DNA): TGTGCCAGCAGACCCGGTCGCGGGAAGTCCTACGAGCAGTACTTC. Translation: CASRPGRGKSYEQYF.

V is TRBV19 and J is TRBJ2-7; D gene unclear. Germline V gene data show CDR1 as LNHDA and CDR2 as SQIVND (reference sequence). V lost 3 bases and J 5 bases, leaving 20 bases between the germline ends. The CDR3 sequence is 16 residues long. The CDR3 here is CASSIPGNTGVNEQYF. DNA of the CDR3: TGTGCCAGTAGTATCCCTGGGAATACCGGTGTAAACGAGCAGTACTTC.

As for this clone: The same CDR3 is also encoded by other DNA sequences in this sample. The rearrangement links TRBV28 to TRBJ2-5; either TRBD1 or TRBD2 may fit D (5 bases each). CDR3 length: 12 residues. With 8 bases removed from V and 5 bases from J, the gap between germline ends came to 12 bases. Germline V CDR1 and CDR2: MDHEN, SYDVKM. Written as DNA, the CDR3 is TGTGCCAGCGGGGGATCCGGTGAGACCCAGTACTTC. Amino acids: CASGGSGETQYF.

To note about this clone: Other DNA sequences in the same sample also yield this CDR3. The chain employs TRBV15 and TRBJ1-5; D unclear. This CDR3 contains 14 residues. The V end lost 1 base, the J end lost 1 base, and 5 bases lay between the germline ends. Germline V lookup: CDR1 LNHNV, CDR2 YYDKDF (reference sequence). The chain's CDR3 is CATSRGGSNQPQHF. In DNA, the CDR3 is TGTGCCACCAGCAGAGGGGGAAGCAATCAGCCCCAGCATTTT.

The chain couples TRBV6-1 to TRBJ2-7; TRBD2 might be the D (6 bases). The V gene's germline CDR1 is MNHNS and CDR2 SASEGT. This CDR3 spans 13 amino acids. Trimming shortened V by 3 bases and J by 10 bases, and 16 bases separated the two germline ends. CDR3 residues: CASSEAAQAGQYF. Here the CDR3 DNA reads TGTGCCAGCAGTGAGGCCGCCCAAGCGGGCCAGTACTTC.

The V call is TRBV2, the J call TRBJ2-6, with D hard to call. CDR1 and CDR2 from the germline V gene are SNHLY and FYNNEI. The CDR3 is made up of 15 amino acids. Trimming stripped 6 bases from V and 2 bases from J, with 11 bases between. The CDR3 sequence is CASSPAFTGANVLTF. The CDR3, as DNA: TGTGCCAGCAGCCCCGCCTTTACTGGGGCCAACGTCCTGACTTTC.

V is TRBV5-4 and J is TRBJ2-3; possibly TRBD2 for D (5 bases). Trimming pared 4 bases from V and 4 bases from J, leaving 10 bases between. This CDR3 region has 13 residues. Germline lookup yields CDR1 SGHNT and CDR2 YYREEE (reference sequence). CDR3 residues: CASSISVSDTQYF. Written as DNA, the CDR3 is TGTGCCAGCAGCATTAGCGTTTCAGATACGCAGTATTTT.

The CDR3 sequence is CASSRTVLTGEQYF. The CDR3, as DNA: TGTGCCAGCAGCCGGACAGTTTTAACGGGCGAGCAGTACTTC. The rearrangement links TRBV7-2 to TRBJ2-7; TRBD1 is a possible D gene (6 bases). The CDR3 has 14 residues. V lost 5 bases to trimming and J lost 6 bases, with 17 bases between them. Germline CDR1 reads SGHTA; CDR2 reads FQGNSA.

The chain links TRBV5-6 to TRBJ1-5, with a tentative D call TRBD1 (6 bases). The V gene's germline CDR1 is SGHDT and CDR2 YYEEEE. Trimming shortened V by 5 bases and J by 3 bases, and 12 bases separated the two germline ends. This CDR3 is 14 amino acids long. The CDR3 sequence is CASSLWTANQPQHF. Written as DNA, the CDR3 is TGTGCCAGCAGTTTATGGACAGCCAATCAGCCCCAGCATTTT.

The chain has TRBV5-1 and TRBJ1-2, with 7 bases fitting TRBD1. Per germline, CDR1 SGHRS and CDR2 YFSETQ. This CDR3 has 15 amino acids. Losses at the gene ends were 0 bases for V and 4 bases for J; bases not matched to a gene: 6. CDR3 sequence: CASSLGTRQGYGYTF. The CDR3 nucleotides read TGCGCCAGCAGCTTGGGGACAAGACAGGGCTATGGCTACACCTTC.

In the case of this clone: Other DNA sequences in the sample encode the same CDR3. This chain connects TRBV7-9 to TRBJ2-1; D may match TRBD1 or TRBD2 (7 bases each). This CDR3 comprises 15 residues. Per germline, CDR1 SEHNR and CDR2 FQNEAQ (reference sequence). Trimming shortened V by 5 bases and J by 6 bases, and 17 bases separated the two germline ends. CDR3 amino acids: CASSPGGGGINEQFF. In nucleotides, the CDR3 is TGTGCCAGCAGCCCAGGGGGGGGAGGGATCAATGAGCAGTTCTTC.

The rearrangement uses TRBV14 and TRBJ2-7, with 8 bases fitting TRBD2. V dropped 1 base and J dropped 6; count of bases not matched to a gene: 8. This CDR3 is built from 15 residues. Germline values: CDR1 SGHDN, CDR2 FVKESK. CDR3 loop: CASSQASGRAGEQYF. CDR3 coding DNA: TGTGCCAGCAGCCAAGCGAGCGGGAGAGCTGGCGAGCAGTACTTC. Full variable domain (rest looked up from reference TRBV14 and TRBJ2-7): EAGVTQFPSHSVIEKGQTVTLRCDPISGHDNLYWYRRVMGKEIKFLLHFVKESKQDESGMPNNRFLAERTGGTYSTLKVQPAELEDSGVYFCASSQASGRAGEQYFGPGTRLTVT.

This clone was recorded once. The chain employs TRBV16 and TRBJ1-5; no reliable D call. V lost 2 bases, J lost 0 bases, and 14 bases lay in between. There are 17 residues in the CDR3. The germline V gene has CDR1 KGHSY and CDR2 FQNENV. In DNA form, the CDR3 reads TGTGCCAGCAGCCAACCGAAGGTGCGGGTTAGCAATCAGCCCCAGCATTTT. As protein: CASSQPKVRVSNQPQHF. Full variable domain (outside the CDR3, taken from reference TRBV16 and TRBJ1-5): GEEVAQTPKHLVRGEGQKAKLYCAPIKGHSYVFWYQQVLKNEFKFLISFQNENVFDETGMPKERFSAKCLPNSPCSLEIQATKLEDSAVYFCASSQPKVRVSNQPQHFGDGTRLSIL.

The chain couples TRBV10-3 to TRBJ2-7; 10 bases align to TRBD1. Germline loops: CDR1 ENHRY, CDR2 SYGVKD. The CDR3 totals 14 residues. Trimming at V came to 6 bases and at J to 7 bases, leaving 9 bases not matched to a gene. CDR3 sequence reads: CAISTGTGAREQYF. CDR3 sequence (DNA): TGTGCCATCAGCACCGGGACAGGGGCACGGGAGCAGTACTTC.

The chain links TRBV9 to TRBJ2-1, with 10 bases aligning to TRBD2. CDR3 length: 16 amino acids. V was clipped by 0 bases and J by 11 bases; unmatched bases: 11. Germline CDR1 and CDR2: SGDLS and YYNGEE. The CDR3 DNA reads TGTGCCAGCAGCGTAGCTACTAGCGGGACGATAGTCAAGCAGTTCTTC. Its translation: CASSVATSGTIVKQFF.

The gene calls are TRBV7-9 and TRBJ2-6; D uncertain. The V gene's germline CDR1 is SEHNR and CDR2 FQNEAQ (reference sequence). The CDR3 covers 15 residues. V lost 2 bases, J lost 0 bases, and 5 bases lay in between. CDR3 residues: CASSLSASGANVLTF. Written as DNA, the CDR3 is TGTGCCAGCAGCTTATCTGCCTCTGGGGCCAACGTCCTGACTTTC.

On this clone: Other nucleotide sequences from this sample produce the same CDR3. The chain uses TRBV6-1 and TRBJ2-2; D might be TRBD2 (6 bases). Germline lookup yields CDR1 MNHNS and CDR2 SASEGT. CDR3 length: 15 residues. The ends were cut back, 3 bases at V and 4 bases at J, with 12 bases in the middle. The CDR3 protein is CASSEWQGGTGELFF. In nucleotides, the CDR3 is TGTGCCAGCAGTGAGTGGCAGGGAGGCACCGGGGAGCTGTTTTTT.

This chain connects TRBV29-1 to TRBJ1-4; tentatively, D is TRBD1 (6 bases). The CDR3 sequence is 12 residues long. Trimming left V 7 bases short and J 7 bases short, with 13 bases between. Germline V gene data show CDR1 as SQVTM and CDR2 as ANQGSEA. The CDR3 here is CSGMGAGEKLFF. Here the CDR3 DNA reads TGCAGCGGCATGGGGGCCGGTGAAAAACTGTTTTTT.

To note about this clone: Other DNA sequences of this sample code for an identical CDR3. V usage is TRBV18 and J usage is TRBJ2-3, with TRBD2 matching 9 bases. Per the germline V gene, CDR1 is KGHSH and CDR2 is LQKENI. This CDR3 contains 15 residues. Losses at the gene ends were 3 bases for V and 0 bases for J; bases not matched to a gene: 1. CDR3 protein: CASSPLAGSTDTQYF. CDR3 nucleotides: TGTGCCAGCTCACCTCTAGCGGGGAGCACAGATACGCAGTATTTT. The entire variable domain, with the rest obtained from reference TRBV18 and TRBJ2-3, is as follows: NAGVMQNPRHLVRRRGQEARLRCSPMKGHSHVYWYRQLPEEGLKFMVYLQKENIIDESGMPKERFSAEFPKEGPSILRIQQVVRGDSAAYFCASSPLAGSTDTQYFGPGTRLTVL.

The chain carries TRBV18 and TRBJ2-1; 8 positions agree with TRBD2. V shed 1 base and J 6 bases; nucleotides not matched to a gene: 11. The CDR3 extends over 17 amino acids. Germline V gene data show CDR1 as KGHSH and CDR2 as LQKENI. CDR3 sequence: CASSPLQSGSGGNEQFF. The CDR3 DNA sequence: TGTGCCAGCTCACCACTTCAAAGCGGGAGTGGAGGCAATGAGCAGTTCTTC.

J is TRBJ1-3 and V is TRBV6-1; tentatively, D is TRBD1 (5 bases). Trimming pared 3 bases from V and 0 bases from J, leaving 12 bases between. CDR1 is MNHNS, CDR2 SASEGT, per germline. This CDR3 spans 16 amino acids. CDR3 coding DNA: TGTGCCAGCAGTGAGCACAGGCGATCCTCTGGAAACACCATATATTTT. It specifies CASSEHRRSSGNTIYF.

The chain carries TRBV19 and TRBJ1-4, with 9 positions matching TRBD1. The germline V gene has CDR1 LNHDA and CDR2 SQIVND (reference sequence). The V and J ends lost 3 bases and 7 bases, in that order; junction bases with no gene match: 6. This CDR3 has 15 residues. The CDR3 DNA sequence: TGTGCCAGTAGTATTTCCGGGACAGGGATTGAAAAACTGTTTTTT. It yields the protein CASSISGTGIEKLFF.

The DNA for the CDR3 is TGTGCCATCAGCGAACTTTCTTCCGGACTAGCGGGAGATACAGATACGCAGTATTTT. Its translation is CAISELSSGLAGDTDTQYF. The V call is TRBV10-3, the J call TRBJ2-3, with 13 bases fitting TRBD2. Trimming removed 6 bases from V and 3 bases from J; junction bases left unmatched: 15. There are 19 residues in the CDR3. Germline V gene sequence: CDR1 ENHRY, CDR2 SYGVKD.

The gene calls are TRBV30 and TRBJ2-3; unclear D gene. CDR3 length equals 14 residues. CDR1 and CDR2 from the germline V gene are GTSNPN and SVGIG (reference sequence). V dropped 0 bases and J dropped 1 base, with 8 bases sitting between them. CDR3 coding DNA: TGTGCCTGGAGTGTTGTCGGAGGCACAGATACGCAGTATTTT. It yields the protein CAWSVVGGTDTQYF.